This T cell receptor (beta chain) was identified during a study of blood T cell repertoires in COVID-19. Study information: Sites across the United States, Italy and Spain contributed samples from acute and convalescent COVID-19. The analysed material was cDNA or gDNA that came from T cells, B-cell-depleted T cells, or PBMCs.

Study processing details: Amplified reference gene primers provided the basis for estimating nucleated cell counts. Method: immunoSEQ multiplex PCR; TCRdb's copy keeps in-frame clones and lacks some. That table furnishes V, J and clone size, whereas the DNA furnished D and trimming. The table shows under 300,000 clones, with around four fifths occurring only once. Specimen: peripheral blood. This TCR derives from a woman in her 40s with active or convalescent COVID-19.

The CDR3 here is CASSHRTGANTGELFF. The CDR3 nucleotides are TGTGCCAGCAGCCACCGGACAGGCGCGAACACCGGGGAGCTGTTTTTT. V usage is TRBV7-9 and J usage is TRBJ2-2, with TRBD1 matching over 7 bases. Germline CDR1 and CDR2: SEHNR and FQNEAQ (reference sequence). Unmatched junction bases numbered 6, after V lost 5 bases and J lost 0 bases. This CDR3 has 16 residues. Complete variable domain (other parts from reference TRBV7-9 and TRBJ2-2): DTGVSQNPRHKITKRGQNVTFRCDPISEHNRLYWYRQTLGQGPEFLTYFQNEAQLEKSRLLSDRFSAERPKGSFSTLEIQRTEQGDSAMYLCASSHRTGANTGELFFGEGSRLTVL.